This TCR beta chain comes out of a study of T-cell reconstitution after alpha-beta-depleted transplantation in children. In the case of this clonotype: Its antigen remains unidentified.

The study's findings and limits: Hyperexpanded clones declined; after one year, newly produced T cells mostly supplied diversity. Where alpha-beta T cells came from about two months after transplant was reportedly several hundred expanded graft clones. After transplant, high TCRbeta diversity at day 60 in some patients arose from surviving recipient T cells and thymic progenitors.

Unique molecular identifiers were incorporated when the TCRbeta library was constructed. TCRdb reprocessed the PCR reads with MiXCR, giving one entry per CDR3 protein. The sample holds 250,000 to 400,000 distinct CDR3 sequences, approximately 23% seen once. The CDR3 loop spans 14 amino acids. CDR1 and CDR2 from the germline V gene are SGHTA and FQGNSA. Trimming took 5 bases from V and 7 from J, leaving 14 bases between them. The rearrangement links TRBV7-2 to TRBJ1-4; no reliable D call. The TCR sequence derives from a male patient younger than 18 who had a stem cell transplant for acute lymphoblastic leukemia, so the T cells may come from the graft donor. The sample was PBMCs, mostly from graft donor cells, taken 180 days after TCRalphabeta/CD19-depleted stem cell transplant. The CDR3 reads CASSRLGWSEKLFF. The CDR3 DNA is TGTGCCAGCAGCCGTCTGGGGTGGAGTGAAAAACTGTTTTTT.